A single sample is the source of the 20 T cell receptor beta chains below, sequenced in a study of CD8 T cells in ankylosing spondylitis (dated by TCRdb to between 2016 and 2019). Overall study results and their limits: Blood from ankylosing spondylitis patients appeared to be characterized by a TCR beta motif composed of 7 to 9 highly homologous amino acid variants.

The antigens for these receptors are not known. The library was produced with 5' RACE. TCRdb names Illumina HiSeq 2500 as the instrument used. The public reads were run again by TCRdb, first through fastp at Q25 and then through MiXCR, and only productive beta chains were kept. CDR3 protein duplicates are merged, each entry listing the most common genes and DNA. This sample is represented by 700,000 to 1,000,000 distinct CDR3 sequences; roughly 10% of them were singletons. Of the sample, more than 0.5% falls within the top ten clones. Sequences were obtained from blood, either unsorted or a sorted T cell fraction (not recorded which). All receptors derive from a male donor with ankylosing spondylitis.

This clonotype was observed at least ten times. The chain uses TRBV20-1 and TRBJ2-5; D is tentatively TRBD1 or TRBD2 (6 bases each). The germline gives CDR1 DFQATT, CDR2 SNEGSKA (reference sequence). The CDR3 runs 14 residues. Trimming removed 3 bases at V and 0 bases at J, with 11 bases between. CDR3 in DNA: TGCAGTGCTAGGCGCGGGACAAACCAAGAGACCCAGTACTTC. This gives the protein CSARRGTNQETQYF.

There are many counts of this clonotype. The chain recombines TRBV20-1 with TRBJ2-1, with TRBD2 as a possible D gene (6 bases). The ends were cut back, 6 bases at V and 4 bases at J, with 13 bases in the middle. The CDR3 is 13 amino acids. Germline V gene sequence: CDR1 DFQATT, CDR2 SNEGSKA (reference sequence). Here the CDR3 DNA reads TGCAGTGCCCGCGGGACTGATTACAATGAGCAGTTCTTC. Translation: CSARGTDYNEQFF.

This clonotype has more than one count but fewer than ten. The J gene is TRBJ2-2, the V gene TRBV28, with TRBD1 identical over 11 bases. The CDR3 covers 16 residues. Per germline, CDR1 MDHEN and CDR2 SYDVKM. V gave up 4 bases and J gave up 6 bases; unmatched junction bases: 7. This chain's CDR3 is CASSSPGQGESGELFF. The CDR3 DNA is TGTGCCAGCAGTTCCCCGGGACAGGGGGAATCCGGGGAGCTGTTTTTT.

The chain joins TRBV20-1 to TRBJ2-5; no firm D call. The CDR3 totals 13 residues. Trimming removed 5 bases at V and 5 bases at J, with 15 bases between. Germline CDR1 DFQATT, CDR2 SNEGSKA (reference sequence). CDR3 sequence (DNA): TGCAGTGCTGCATGGACCCCTGGGGAGACCCAGTACTTC. This translates into CSAAWTPGETQYF.

This clonotype appeared a few times. This CDR3 is CASSLKGPNYEQYF. CDR3 sequence (DNA): TGTGCCAGCAGCCTAAAGGGGCCAAACTACGAGCAGTACTTC. V and J are TRBV11-2 and TRBJ2-7; TRBD1 is a possible D gene (5 bases). The CDR3 is made up of 14 amino acids. Per germline, CDR1 SGHAT and CDR2 FQNNGV. V was cut by 5 bases and J by 3 bases, with 14 bases left in between.

This clonotype showed up many times. The chain is built from TRBV5-6 and TRBJ2-1; D possibly corresponds to TRBD2 (6 bases). Germline V CDR1 and CDR2: SGHDT, YYEEEE. CDR3 length: 14 amino acids. With 3 bases removed from V and 5 bases from J, the gap between germline ends came to 12 bases. The CDR3 DNA sequence: TGTGCCAGCAGCTCGGCGGGACGGCACAATGAGCAGTTCTTC. Translation: CASSSAGRHNEQFF.

The chain combines TRBV18 with TRBJ1-1; D is ambiguous. Trimming took off 8 bases at V and 1 base at J, with 11 bases between the two ends. Germline CDR1 reads KGHSH; CDR2 reads LQKENI. The CDR3 consists of 13 residues. The CDR3 protein is CASTPRQNTEAFF. The CDR3 region has the DNA TGTGCCAGCACTCCCAGACAGAACACTGAAGCTTTCTTT.

The chain recombines TRBV4-2 with TRBJ2-7; D remains unclear. The CDR3 runs to 16 residues. Germline V lookup: CDR1 LGHNA, CDR2 YNFKEQ. With 6 bases removed from V and 3 bases from J, the gap between germline ends came to 21 bases. DNA for the CDR3: TGTGCCAGCAGACCTTCGATAGCATCAAGTTACTACGAGCAGTACTTC. Its protein product is CASRPSIASSYYEQYF.

A few counts support this clonotype. V is TRBV20-1 and J is TRBJ1-5, with no clear D. The CDR3 loop spans 15 amino acids. Trimming stripped 3 bases from V and 6 bases from J, with 18 bases between. The germline V gene has CDR1 DFQATT and CDR2 SNEGSKA (reference sequence). The CDR3 loop is CSASSSGIAGQPQHF. DNA of the CDR3: TGCAGTGCTAGTTCGTCGGGGATAGCCGGTCAGCCCCAGCATTTT.

This clonotype was counted ten times or more. The rearrangement links TRBV10-3 to TRBJ2-2; the D gene is possibly TRBD1 (5 bases). CDR3 length: 15 residues. Trimming left V 6 bases short and J 4 bases short, with 15 bases between. Looked up from germline, CDR1 is ENHRY and CDR2 is SYGVKD. CDR3 sequence reads: CAIRVFQGTTGELFF. The CDR3 nucleotides are TGTGCCATCAGAGTCTTTCAGGGAACCACCGGGGAGCTGTTTTTT.

This clonotype was recorded a few times. V and J are TRBV15 and TRBJ1-2; tentative D call: TRBD1 (5 bases). Between the trimmed V and J ends, which lost 7 bases and 2 bases, there was a span of 14 bases. This CDR3 region has 14 residues. Germline-derived CDR1 and CDR2 are LNHNV and YYDKDF (reference sequence). The CDR3 coding sequence is TGTGCCACCAACCAGGGAGGAACGAACTATGGCTACACCTTC. Residues: CATNQGGTNYGYTF.

The chain combines TRBV11-2 with TRBJ2-7; D is unresolved. Germline V gene sequence: CDR1 SGHAT, CDR2 FQNNGV. CDR3 length: 12 residues. The V gene lost 8 bases and the J gene lost 4 bases, with 12 bases spanning the gap. The CDR3 protein is CASAVRQYEQYF. As DNA, the CDR3 is TGTGCCAGCGCCGTGAGGCAATACGAGCAGTACTTC. The full variable domain, its missing parts supplied by reference TRBV11-2 and TRBJ2-7, is EAGVAQSPRYKIIEKRQSVAFWCNPISGHATLYWYQQILGQGPKLLIQFQNNGVVDDSQLPKDRFSAERLKGVDSTLKIQPAKLEDSAVYLCASAVRQYEQYFGPGTRLTVT.

The V call is TRBV9, the J call TRBJ1-1, with D hard to call. Germline V gene data show CDR1 as SGDLS and CDR2 as YYNGEE. The CDR3 length is 14 residues. Trimming removed 6 bases from V and 4 bases from J, with 16 bases in between. The CDR3: CASTRAGWGTEAFF. CDR3 coding DNA: TGTGCCAGCACCCGGGCGGGTTGGGGCACTGAAGCTTTCTTT.

This clonotype appeared many times. J is TRBJ2-1 and V is TRBV7-9; 7 bases agree with TRBD2. The CDR3 is 14 residues long. Germline V gene sequence: CDR1 SEHNR, CDR2 FQNEAQ (reference sequence). V was clipped by 2 bases and J by 11 bases; unmatched bases: 9. In DNA form, the CDR3 reads TGTGCCAGCAGCTTAACTGGGCGGGAGTCCCAGCAGTTCTTC. As protein: CASSLTGRESQQFF.

This clonotype was observed many times. The chain joins TRBV7-2 to TRBJ2-1; 7 bases align to TRBD2. Germline V CDR1 and CDR2: SGHTA, FQGNSA. This CDR3 contains 16 residues. The V and J ends lost 2 bases and 6 bases, in that order; junction bases with no gene match: 10. CDR3 bases: TGTGCCAGCAGCTTAACCATGACGAGCGGGACCAATGAGCAGTTCTTC. Encoded protein: CASSLTMTSGTNEQFF. Using reference TRBV7-2 and TRBJ2-1 for the parts outside the CDR3, the full variable domain is GAGVSQSPSNKVTEKGKDVELRCDPISGHTALYWYRQSLGQGLEFLIYFQGNSAPDKSGLPSDRFSAERTGGSVSTLTIQRTQQEDSAVYLCASSLTMTSGTNEQFFGPGTRLTVL.

This clonotype appeared many times. The chain employs TRBV5-1 and TRBJ1-1, with a tentative D call TRBD1 (5 bases). Germline V gives CDR1 SGHRS, CDR2 YFSETQ. V was cut by 2 bases and J by 2 bases, with 10 bases left in between. The CDR3 is 14 amino acids. The CDR3 DNA reads as TGCGCCAGCAGCTTTTCAGGGCGTAACACTGAAGCTTTCTTT. Its protein is CASSFSGRNTEAFF.

This clonotype appeared many times. V is TRBV5-5 and J is TRBJ2-7; either TRBD1 or TRBD2 may supply D (5 bases each). The V gene's germline CDR1 is SGHKS and CDR2 YYEKEE (reference sequence). This CDR3 region has 14 residues. With 5 bases removed from V and 1 base from J, the gap between germline ends came to 13 bases. The CDR3 is CASSLLGPSYEQYF. In DNA, the CDR3 is TGTGCCAGCAGTTTGTTGGGACCATCCTACGAGCAGTACTTC.

V usage is TRBV6-5 and J usage is TRBJ2-7; D may match TRBD1 or TRBD2 (5 bases each). This CDR3 has 14 residues. Trimming pared 5 bases from V and 5 bases from J, leaving 16 bases between. Looked up from germline, CDR1 is MNHEY and CDR2 is SVGAGI. This CDR3 is CASSLRGPTDEQYF. The DNA of the CDR3 is TGTGCCAGCAGTCTACGGGGCCCCACCGACGAGCAGTACTTC.

This chain joins TRBV20-1 and TRBJ2-3, with 9 bases aligning to TRBD2. This CDR3 region has 14 residues. V trimming: 8 bases; J trimming: 0 bases; junction bases outside the gene matches: 6. The germline gives CDR1 DFQATT, CDR2 SNEGSKA (reference sequence). CDR3 residues: CSRGLAQSTDTQYF. DNA for the CDR3: TGCAGTCGTGGACTAGCGCAGAGCACAGATACGCAGTATTTT.

The J gene is TRBJ2-7, the V gene TRBV24-1; 10 bases are shared with TRBD2. Germline V CDR1 and CDR2: KGHDR, SFDVKD. Germline trimming cut 1 base from V and 6 bases from J; bases unmatched to any gene: 5. There are 15 residues in the CDR3. Here the CDR3 reads CATSDFASGRREQYF. In DNA form, the CDR3 reads TGTGCCACCAGTGATTTCGCTAGCGGGAGACGCGAGCAGTACTTC.